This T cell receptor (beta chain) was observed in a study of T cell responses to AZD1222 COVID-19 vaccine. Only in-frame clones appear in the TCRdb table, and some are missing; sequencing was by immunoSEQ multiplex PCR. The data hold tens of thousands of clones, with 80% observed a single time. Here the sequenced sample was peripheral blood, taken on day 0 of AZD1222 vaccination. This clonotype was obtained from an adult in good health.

The CDR3 coding sequence is TGTGCCAGTATAGGGCAGGGAGTTAATGAGCAGTTCTTC. It specifies CASIGQGVNEQFF. V gene TRBV19 combines with J gene TRBJ2-1; D is tentatively TRBD1 or TRBD2 (5 bases each). The V gene lost 7 bases and the J gene lost 7 bases, with 14 bases spanning the gap. CDR1 and CDR2 from the germline V gene are LNHDA and SQIVND (reference sequence). CDR3 length: 13 residues.